This T cell receptor beta chain was observed in a study of post-analysis software for immune sequencing data. Study context: Relapsing-remitting, secondary progressive and progressive-relapsing forms of multiple sclerosis all featured among disease courses. Whole-study findings and limits: Comparison with controls showed significantly lower normalized Chao1 diversity in multiple sclerosis patients. F measure showed strong co-clustering of same-batch samples. Patients showed TRBV5-6, TRBV5-1 and TRBV20-1 among five TRBV segments more frequent than in controls.

As for this clonotype: Its cognate antigen is unknown.

Unique molecular identifiers were present in the TCR beta cDNA libraries. With roughly 0.9 to 11 million T cells as the source, 500,000 to 650,000 cDNA molecules resulted. TCRdb reanalysed the PCR reads using MiXCR and keeps one entry per CDR3 protein. There are under 900,000 distinct CDR3 sequences in the sample; about 57% occur only once, and roughly 4.4% lies in the top ten. V gave up 6 bases and J gave up 7 bases, with 7 bases separating them. Per the germline V gene, CDR1 is SQVTM and CDR2 is ANQGSEA. This CDR3 has 10 residues. The clonotype was recovered from a girl aged 5-17 years with multiple sclerosis. The J gene is TRBJ2-1, the V gene TRBV29-1, with D possibly matching TRBD1 (5 bases). Sequences were obtained from blood. CDR3: CSVTGNEQFF. Here the CDR3 DNA reads TGCAGCGTCACAGGTAATGAGCAGTTCTTC.